A selection of T cell receptor beta chains follows, all from one sample in a study of radiation and T cells in renal cell carcinoma. Assay: immunoSEQ multiplex PCR; the TCRdb copy retains only in-frame clones and omits some. The sample includes 140,000 to 150,000 clones, roughly 90% of them seen just once. This material consisted of blood, taken from a patient whose treatment included radiotherapy and nephrectomy. The receptors come from a woman in her 70s with renal cell carcinoma. The CDR3 runs from the conserved cysteine through the conserved F or W. D genes are given only for firm matches. Some rows mark clone size as missing; the rest say once, few, many or name a class of expanded clone.

-,TRBJ2-7,TRBD1,TRBV7-6,TGTGCCAGCAGCCTTTACCGTCAGGGGGTCTACGAGCAGTACTTC,CASSLYRQGVYEQYF
-,TRBJ2-1,-,TRBV19,TGTGCCAGTAGTATCGGAGTTGAGCAGTTCTTC,CASSIGVEQFF
-,TRBJ2-1,TRBD2,TRBV2,TGTGCCAGCAGTAGGACTAGCGGGGGTTACAATGAGCAGTTCTTC,CASSRTSGGYNEQFF
-,TRBJ1-1,TRBD1,TRBV7-2,TGTGCCAGCAGCCCGGGGGACAGGGGAGAAGCTTTCTTT,CASSPGDRGEAFF
-,TRBJ1-3,-,TRBV6-5,TGTGCCAGCAGTTACCGTGGGACAAGCGGAAACACCATATATTTT,CASSYRGTSGNTIYF
-,TRBJ2-7,-,TRBV6-5,TGTGCCAGCAGCACCGGCTACGAGCAGTACTTC,CASSTGYEQYF
-,TRBJ2-5,-,TRBV29-1,TGCAGCGTTGGATTGGGGGAGACCCAGTACTTC,CSVGLGETQYF
-,TRBJ2-7,TRBD1,TRBV6-1,TGTGCCAGCAGTGAAAGGGGCCCCGGGACAGGGGCCTACGAGCAGTACTTC,CASSERGPGTGAYEQYF
-,TRBJ1-5,-,TRBV4-2,TGTGCCAGCAGCCCGGAGAGGGGCAGCAATCAGCCCCAGCATTTT,CASSPERGSNQPQHF
-,TRBJ2-3,-,TRBV5-1,TGCGCCAGCAGCTTGGCCAACGGCGTACTAACAACAGATACGCAGTATTTT,CASSLANGVLTTDTQYF
-,TRBJ2-2,-,TRBV7-7,TGTGCTAGCAGCTCCGGGTCCTCGAACACCGGGGAGCTGTTTTTT,CASSSGSSNTGELFF
-,TRBJ1-2,TRBD1,TRBV28,TGTGCCAGCAGAACAGGGGGCACTGGTGGCTACACCTTC,CASRTGGTGGYTF
few,TRBJ1-6,-,TRBV2,TGTGCCAGCAAGGAAGTGAGCTCCTATAATTCACCCCTCCACTTT,CASKEVSSYNSPLHF
-,TRBJ2-1,-,TRBV4-3,TGCGCCAGCAGCCAAGGGGCCATCTCCCCTGAGCAGTTCTTC,CASSQGAISPEQFF
once,TRBJ2-5,-,TRBV19,TGTGCCAGTAGTATAGGAGTGGAAGAGACCCAGTACTTC,CASSIGVEETQYF
-,TRBJ1-2,-,TRBV19,TGTGCCAGTAGTGCCCAAGGAAGGGGAGGGTCCGACTATGGCTACACCTTC,CASSAQGRGGSDYGYTF
-,TRBJ1-2,TRBD1,TRBV9,TGTGCCAGCAGCCCTCTGGACAGGGTAAGGGATGGCTACACCTTC,CASSPLDRVRDGYTF
-,TRBJ1-3,-,TRBV9,TGTGCCAGCAGCGTAGCCAGGGGTGGAAACACCATATATTTT,CASSVARGGNTIYF
-,TRBJ1-2,-,TRBV28,TGTGCCAGCAGTTTCGGGGGGCCCAACTATGGCTACACCTTC,CASSFGGPNYGYTF
-,TRBJ2-7,-,TRBV30,TGTGCCTGGAACCCCGGGTCCTACGAGCAGTACTTC,CAWNPGSYEQYF
once,TRBJ2-6,TRBD1,TRBV19,TGTGCCAGTACCCTTCTCGGACAGGGGGCATCTGGGGCCAACGTCCTGACTTTC,CASTLLGQGASGANVLTF
-,TRBJ1-6,-,TRBV10-3,TGTGCCATCGGGTCAGACTCCTATAATTCACCCCTCCACTTT,CAIGSDSYNSPLHF
-,TRBJ2-1,TRBD2,TRBV11-1,TGTGCCAGCAGCTTGCGGGGGGGTTCCAATGAGCAGTTCTTC,CASSLRGGSNEQFF
-,TRBJ1-5,TRBD1,TRBV6-1,TGTGCCAGCAGGGGACAGACGAATCAGCCCCAGCATTTT,CASRGQTNQPQHF
-,TRBJ1-1,-,TRBV5-1,TGCGCCAGCAGCTTGGCCGGGGGCAAGACGAACACTGAAGCTTTCTTT,CASSLAGGKTNTEAFF
-,TRBJ1-1,TRBD1,TRBV5-3,TGTGCCAGAAGCCTCGACAGGGAGGGTGAAGCTTTCTTT,CARSLDREGEAFF
-,TRBJ2-5,-,TRBV5-6,TGTGCCAGCAGCTCGCGCGGCCGTCTAGAGGAGACCCAGTACTTC,CASSSRGRLEETQYF
-,TRBJ2-7,-,TRBV5-4,TGTGCCAGCAGCTTGGACACTAGAGGCGAGCAGTACTTC,CASSLDTRGEQYF
-,TRBJ1-1,-,TRBV9,TGTGCCAGCAGCGTAGTAGGCGTAGCTGAAGCTTTCTTT,CASSVVGVAEAFF
-,TRBJ1-5,-,TRBV6-1,TGTGCCAGCAGTGAAGATGGCAGGGGCCAGTATAGGGACAATCAGCCCCAGCATTTT,CASSEDGRGQYRDNQPQHF
-,TRBJ1-2,-,TRBV28,TGTGCCAGCAGTTTGGGTCAGGGATACTATGGCTACACCTTC,CASSLGQGYYGYTF
-,TRBJ2-2,-,TRBV19,TGTGCCAGTAGTAGGCAGGGGAACACCGGGGAGCTGTTTTTT,CASSRQGNTGELFF
-,TRBJ1-4,TRBD1,TRBV9,TGTGCCAGCAGCGGACAGGGCCATAATGAAAAACTGTTTTTT,CASSGQGHNEKLFF
-,TRBJ1-1,-,TRBV5-1,TGCGCCAGCTCATCCGGGGGGGCGGATGTCCTAGAAGCTTTCTTT,CASSSGGADVLEAFF
-,TRBJ2-3,-,TRBV27,TGTGCCAGCAGTTTCTTAAGGGGGGATACGCAGTATTTT,CASSFLRGDTQYF
-,TRBJ2-2,-,TRBV5-1,TGCGCCAGCAGCCTAGGGACCGGATCCACCGGGGAGCTGTTTTTT,CASSLGTGSTGELFF
-,TRBJ2-7,-,TRBV4-3,TGCGCCAGCAGCCAAGGAGGGTTCTACGAGCAGTACTTC,CASSQGGFYEQYF
-,TRBJ2-3,-,TRBV10-3,TGTGCCATCAGTGACCGGGGGGCGACTAGCACAGATACGCAGTATTTT,CAISDRGATSTDTQYF
-,TRBJ2-3,-,TRBV7-2,TGTGCCAGCGGATCGAGAAGGGCAGGGAGCACAGATACGCAGTATTTT,CASGSRRAGSTDTQYF
-,TRBJ1-1,-,TRBV7-9,TGTGCCAGCAGCTTAGGGGCTTTCTTT,CASSLGAFF
-,TRBJ2-5,-,TRBV28,TGTGCCAGCAGTGGGGGCCACGAGACCCAGTACTTC,CASSGGHETQYF
-,TRBJ1-4,-,TRBV6-5,TGTGCCAGCAGAGAGGGTGAAAAACTGTTTTTT,CASREGEKLFF
-,TRBJ2-2,-,TRBV14,TGTGCCAGCAGCCAAGGCGCAGGGTACACCGGGGAGCTGTTTTTT,CASSQGAGYTGELFF
-,TRBJ2-7,-,TRBV12-2,TGTGCAAGTCGCTTAGCCCCCAGGGTTCCTGTCGAGCAGTACTTC,CASRLAPRVPVEQYF
-,TRBJ2-1,TRBD1,TRBV5-4,TGTGCCAGCAGCTTGCGGGGACAGGTCTACAATGAGCAGTTCTTC,CASSLRGQVYNEQFF